This is a list of T cell receptor beta chains from one sample in a study of blood T cell repertoires in COVID-19. The table came from immunoSEQ multiplex PCR; TCRdb's copy has only in-frame clones and leaves some out. This table has approximately 250,000 clones, 70% to 90% appearing once. Sequencing was done on a sample of peripheral blood. These receptor sequences come from a man aged 45-65 years with acute or convalescent COVID-19. CDR3s include the opening cysteine and the closing phenylalanine or tryptophan. The order of the fields is CDR3 protein, J gene, CDR3 length, V gene.

CDR3: CASRELRWDEKLFF
J: TRBJ1-4
length: 14
V: TRBV21-1

CDR3: CASFSGTTVNEQFF
J: TRBJ2-1
length: 14
V: TRBV10-3

CDR3: CASSLQGVDGYTF
J: TRBJ1-2
length: 13
V: TRBV18

CDR3: CASSLAGHGYTF
J: TRBJ1-2
length: 12
V: TRBV5-4

CDR3: CASSSGQINQPQHF
J: TRBJ1-5
length: 14
V: TRBV11-3

CDR3: CASSDPPKASYGYTF
J: TRBJ1-2
length: 15
V: TRBV2

CDR3: CASSSLSRVDAFF
J: TRBJ1-1
length: 13
V: TRBV7-2

CDR3: CASSEGGGDEQFF
J: TRBJ2-1
length: 13
V: TRBV25-1

CDR3: CASRETVSSSYEQYF
J: TRBJ2-7
length: 15
V: TRBV5-6

CDR3: CASSLDRDIKGYTF
J: TRBJ1-2
length: 14
V: TRBV7-9

CDR3: CASSYSTDTDTQYF
J: TRBJ2-3
length: 14
V: TRBV6-5

CDR3: CASSLEGANQPQHF
J: TRBJ1-5
length: 14
V: TRBV18

CDR3: CASGLPEQGVEKLFF
J: TRBJ1-4
length: 15
V: TRBV12-5

CDR3: CSVDVRASGANVLTF
J: TRBJ2-6
length: 15
V: TRBV29-1

CDR3: CASSFNRDRGVNEQFF
J: TRBJ2-1
length: 16
V: TRBV7-3

CDR3: CASSLAPDSYEQYF
J: TRBJ2-7
length: 14
V: TRBV11-2

CDR3: CASSRGSVGETQYF
J: TRBJ2-5
length: 14
V: TRBV7-9

CDR3: CASTTPGANIQYF
J: TRBJ2-4
length: 13
V: TRBV19

CDR3: CAISDQDRGGNQPQHF
J: TRBJ1-5
length: 16
V: TRBV10-3

CDR3: CASSPLGGTPNSPLHF
J: TRBJ1-6
length: 16
V: TRBV27

CDR3: CASSILGSGTGGYEQYF
J: TRBJ2-7
length: 17
V: TRBV19

CDR3: CASSPERPPGTIYF
J: TRBJ1-3
length: 14
V: TRBV7-8

CDR3: CASRGQGKTGELFF
J: TRBJ2-2
length: 14
V: TRBV6-5

CDR3: CASRAPGVAHEQYF
J: TRBJ2-7
length: 14
V: TRBV6-5

CDR3: CASSIDWDKGVMNTEAFF
J: TRBJ1-1
length: 18
V: TRBV19